The 23 T cell receptor beta chains below were found in one sample sequenced in a study of lymphopenia after photon versus proton radiotherapy. The data were produced by immunoSEQ multiplex PCR, yet TCRdb's version contains in-frame clones alone and is incomplete. This table has around 22,000 clones, 84% appearing once. The sample here was peripheral blood, taken from a patient treated with photon-based radiotherapy. The receptors were sampled from a man aged 35 to 55 with gastric cancer.

The chain carries TRBV30 and TRBJ1-4, with TRBD1 identical over 10 bases. The germline V gene encodes CDR1 GTSNPN and CDR2 SVGIG (reference sequence). The CDR3 has 14 residues. Losses at the gene ends were 3 bases for V and 7 bases for J; bases not matched to a gene: 5. CDR3 residues: CAWSRQGAGEKLFF. The CDR3 DNA reads TGTGCCTGGAGCCGACAGGGGGCGGGTGAAAAACTGTTTTTT.

This clone was detected a few times. The chain is built from TRBV30 and TRBJ2-3; 9 nucleotides align to TRBD2. The ends lost 6 bases at V and 6 bases at J; junction bases unmatched: 4. CDR1 and CDR2 (germline): GTSNPN, SVGIG (reference sequence). This CDR3 contains 12 residues. In DNA form, the CDR3 reads TGTGCCTGCGCGGGGGGGCAGGATACGCAGTATTTT. Its translation: CACAGGQDTQYF. The full variable domain, with the rest looked up from reference TRBV30 and TRBJ2-3, is SQTIHQWPATLVQPVGSPLSLECTVEGTSNPNLYWYRQAAGRGLQLLFYSVGIGQISSEVPQNLSASRPQDRQFILSSKKLLLSDSGFYLCACAGGQDTQYFGPGTRLTVL.

The CDR3 loop reads CASSFGDRTNEQFF. DNA for the CDR3: TGTGCCAGCAGCTTTGGGGACAGGACAAATGAGCAGTTCTTC. The V call is TRBV11-2, the J call TRBJ2-1; 8 bases are shared with TRBD1. The V and J ends lost 3 bases and 7 bases, in that order; junction bases with no gene match: 5. Germline V gene sequence: CDR1 SGHAT, CDR2 FQNNGV. The CDR3 contains 14 residues.

The chain links TRBV7-9 to TRBJ2-3, with D tentatively TRBD2 (5 bases). Trimming stripped 5 bases from V and 3 bases from J, with 15 bases between. The CDR3 contains 15 residues. Germline loops: CDR1 SEHNR, CDR2 FQNEAQ (reference sequence). CDR3: CASSRGSPGTDTQYF. The CDR3 region has the DNA TGTGCCAGCAGCCGGGGATCGCCGGGGACAGATACGCAGTATTTT.

This clone was picked up one time. The chain combines TRBV7-8 with TRBJ1-5; D unresolved. Trimming took 5 bases from V and 5 from J, leaving 7 bases between them. CDR1 and CDR2 from the germline V gene are SGHVS and FQNEAQ. This CDR3 has 12 amino acids. The CDR3 reads CASSAWDQPQHF. The CDR3 nucleotides are TGTGCCAGCAGCGCGTGGGATCAGCCCCAGCATTTT.

CDR3 amino acids: CASSLGTDQPQHF. In DNA form, the CDR3 reads TGCGCCAGCAGCCTGGGGACAGATCAGCCCCAGCATTTT. J is TRBJ1-5 and V is TRBV5-1, with 7 positions matching TRBD1. Unmatched junction bases numbered 3, after V lost 4 bases and J lost 5 bases. Germline values: CDR1 SGHRS, CDR2 YFSETQ. The CDR3 contains 13 residues.

J is TRBJ1-1 and V is TRBV5-1, with a weak D call TRBD1 (5 bases). Germline V gene lookup returns CDR1 SGHRS and CDR2 YFSETQ. The CDR3 is 14 amino acids. V dropped 2 bases and J dropped 2 bases, with 10 bases sitting between them. CDR3: CASSFVGVNTEAFF. CDR3 bases: TGCGCCAGCAGCTTTGTAGGGGTCAACACTGAAGCTTTCTTT.

This chain connects TRBV5-1 to TRBJ2-2, with D tentatively TRBD1 (6 bases). The germline V and J ends were trimmed by 4 bases and 6 bases, with 19 bases remaining between them. The germline CDR1 and CDR2 sequences are SGHRS and YFSETQ. The CDR3 covers 16 residues. The CDR3 loop is CASSPTSGGAAGELFF. The CDR3 DNA is TGCGCCAGCAGCCCTACTTCTGGGGGCGCCGCCGGGGAGCTGTTTTTT.

V is TRBV27 and J is TRBJ2-5; 10 bases map to TRBD2. J gave up 7 bases and V 4 bases, and 3 bases lay outside the gene matches. Germline V gives CDR1 MNHEY, CDR2 SMNVEV (reference sequence). The CDR3 contains 13 residues. CDR3 region: CASSWTSGGTQYF. The CDR3 DNA follows: TGTGCCAGCAGTTGGACTAGCGGAGGGACCCAGTACTTC.

V and J are TRBV5-1 and TRBJ2-7; TRBD1 matches 8 bases. Germline CDR1 reads SGHRS; CDR2 reads YFSETQ. V dropped 4 bases and J dropped 2; count of bases not matched to a gene: 8. The CDR3 is made up of 15 amino acids. Written as DNA, the CDR3 is TGCGCCAGCAGCACCGGACAGGGAAGCCCCTACGAGCAGTACTTC. It specifies CASSTGQGSPYEQYF.

V and J are TRBV6-1 and TRBJ1-1; 7 bases match TRBD1. CDR1 and CDR2 from the germline V gene are MNHNS and SASEGT. V lost 5 bases, J lost 1 base, and 7 bases stayed unmatched. The CDR3 contains 15 residues. The CDR3 loop is CASSPWDSANTEAFF. The CDR3 coding sequence is TGTGCCAGCAGTCCATGGGACAGTGCGAACACTGAAGCTTTCTTT.

This clone was seen more than once but under ten times. J is TRBJ1-2 and V is TRBV6-5; 7 positions match TRBD1. The CDR3 length is 14 residues. V lost 0 bases, J lost 4 bases, and 2 bases stayed unmatched. Germline V gene sequence: CDR1 MNHEY, CDR2 SVGAGI. CDR3 sequence (DNA): TGTGCCAGCAGTTACTCGGCAGGGGGCTATGGCTACACCTTC. This encodes CASSYSAGGYGYTF.

This chain links TRBV2 with TRBJ2-2, with D tentatively TRBD1 or TRBD2 (5 bases each). Looked up from germline, CDR1 is SNHLY and CDR2 is FYNNEI. V lost 6 bases and J lost 6, with 23 bases in between. The CDR3 length is 17 residues. The CDR3, as DNA: TGTGCCAGCAGCTTAGTTGGGGGTAGGATTAAGTCCGGGGAGCTGTTTTTT. Encoded protein: CASSLVGGRIKSGELFF.

The chain links TRBV11-3 to TRBJ2-2; TRBD1 is a possible D gene (6 bases). V gave up 6 bases and J gave up 0 bases, with 11 bases separating them. There are 15 residues in the CDR3. Germline V gives CDR1 SGHNT, CDR2 YENEEA. DNA for the CDR3: TGTGCCAGCAGATCCGGGACAACGAACACCGGGGAGCTGTTTTTT. It codes for CASRSGTTNTGELFF.

The chain is built from TRBV11-1 and TRBJ2-3; D uncertain. The CDR3 totals 12 residues. Trimming removed 6 bases from V and 6 bases from J, with 10 bases in between. Germline values: CDR1 SGHAT, CDR2 FQDESV (reference sequence). This CDR3 is CASRSPMDTQYF. In nucleotides, the CDR3 is TGTGCCAGCAGAAGCCCGATGGATACGCAGTATTTT.

This clone was detected only once. This chain uses TRBV7-3 with TRBJ2-2; TRBD2 matches at 9 bases. CDR1 and CDR2 from the germline V gene are SGHTA and FQGTGA. Trimming removed 2 bases from V and 6 bases from J; junction bases left unmatched: 7. The CDR3 runs 16 residues. This CDR3 is CASSLGGGGASGELFF. The DNA for the CDR3 is TGTGCCAGCAGCTTAGGAGGCGGGGGGGCCTCCGGGGAGCTGTTTTTT.

The gene calls are TRBV6-4 and TRBJ2-1, with 7 positions matching TRBD2. Per germline, CDR1 MRHNA and CDR2 SNTAGT. The CDR3 covers 15 residues. The J segment lost 4 bases and the V segment lost 4 bases, leaving 7 bases of the junction unmatched. The CDR3 is CASSVTSEIYNEQFF. CDR3 nucleotide sequence: TGTGCCAGCAGTGTCACTAGCGAGATATACAATGAGCAGTTCTTC.

The chain couples TRBV7-3 to TRBJ1-2; 9 bases fit TRBD1. Trimming removed 5 bases from V and 8 bases from J; junction bases left unmatched: 6. This CDR3 spans 13 amino acids. The V gene's germline CDR1 is SGHTA and CDR2 FQGTGA. This chain's CDR3 is CASSEQGAGGYTF. CDR3 in DNA: TGTGCCAGCAGCGAACAGGGGGCTGGAGGCTACACCTTC.

The chain employs TRBV11-3 and TRBJ2-5, with 10 bases aligning to TRBD1. The CDR3 is made up of 15 amino acids. Trimming removed 4 bases from V and 4 bases from J; junction bases left unmatched: 6. Germline-derived CDR1 and CDR2 are SGHNT and YENEEA. Written as DNA, the CDR3 is TGTGCCAGCAGCTCCGGGACAGGGGTATCAGAGACCCAGTACTTC. This gives the protein CASSSGTGVSETQYF.

This clone was detected a few times. The V and J genes are TRBV7-2 and TRBJ2-7; 9 bases map to TRBD1. This CDR3 comprises 15 residues. CDR1 and CDR2 (germline): SGHTA, FQGNSA. Losses at the gene ends were 1 base for V and 6 bases for J; bases not matched to a gene: 7. CDR3 residues: CASSLVGTGSGEQYF. CDR3 in DNA: TGTGCCAGCAGCTTAGTAGGGACAGGGTCGGGCGAGCAGTACTTC.

The J gene is TRBJ1-1, the V gene TRBV27, with no clear D. Germline values: CDR1 MNHEY, CDR2 SMNVEV (reference sequence). The V end was cut by 2 bases, the J end by 2 bases, with 9 bases between. The CDR3 is 14 residues long. This CDR3 reads CASSLKGFNTEAFF. CDR3 bases: TGTGCCAGCAGTTTAAAGGGATTTAACACTGAAGCTTTCTTT.

The CDR3 loop reads CASMTVPGVNTEAFF. The CDR3 nucleotides read TGCGCCAGCATGACTGTTCCAGGCGTGAACACTGAAGCTTTCTTT. The chain carries TRBV5-1 and TRBJ1-1; D gene uncertain. Germline assignment: CDR1 SGHRS and CDR2 YFSETQ. V dropped 6 bases and J dropped 0 bases, with 15 bases sitting between them. CDR3 length: 15 amino acids.

The V and J genes are TRBV7-9 and TRBJ2-3; D call uncertain. CDR3 length: 12 residues. V dropped 6 bases and J dropped 6 bases, with 10 bases sitting between them. CDR1 and CDR2 from the germline V gene are SEHNR and FQNEAQ (reference sequence). For the CDR3, the DNA is TGTGCCAGCAGTCAGACTGGGGATACGCAGTATTTT. Its translation is CASSQTGDTQYF. Looking up the rest from reference TRBV7-9 and TRBJ2-3 gives the full variable domain: DTGVSQNPRHKITKRGQNVTFRCDPISEHNRLYWYRQTLGQGPEFLTYFQNEAQLEKSRLLSDRFSAERPKGSFSTLEIQRTEQGDSAMYLCASSQTGDTQYFGPGTRLTVL.